This TCR beta chain is from a study of blood T cell repertoires in COVID-19. This table comes from immunoSEQ multiplex PCR, and its TCRdb copy is limited to in-frame clones, with some not included. The data show 250,000 to 350,000 clones, roughly 88% seen once. There are 15 residues in the CDR3. The germline V gene has CDR1 KGHSH and CDR2 LQKENI. Trimming took off 4 bases at V and 3 bases at J, with 14 bases between the two ends. The clonotype comes from a woman younger than 45 with active or convalescent COVID-19. The rearrangement uses TRBV18 and TRBJ2-3, with a tentative D call TRBD2 (6 bases). Sequenced sample: peripheral blood. The CDR3 coding sequence is TGTGCCAGCTCACGACTAGGCATACCAACAGATACGCAGTATTTT. Protein product: CASSRLGIPTDTQYF.